Listed below are T cell receptor beta chains from one sample, sequenced in a study of lymphopenia after photon versus proton radiotherapy. Libraries were prepared by immunoSEQ multiplex PCR; TCRdb keeps only in-frame clonotypes and omits some of them. Seen here are roughly 25,000 clones, around 85% observed once, and the top ten hold around 5%. The source material was peripheral blood, sampled from a patient treated with photon-based radiotherapy. Source of these receptors: a young man with gastric cancer. CDR3s leave out the opening cysteine and the closing phenylalanine or tryptophan.

V gene,J gene,CDR3 protein
TRBV28,TRBJ2-5,ASSRGAQETQY
TRBV28,TRBJ2-4,ASSPADKNIQY
TRBV19,TRBJ1-3,ASSSSASGNTIY
TRBV11-2,TRBJ2-7,ASSLVADASYEQY
TRBV19,TRBJ2-2,ASTSPNTGELF
TRBV4-2,TRBJ2-2,ASSQDRTGKTSGELF
TRBV29-1,TRBJ1-5,SVNWGENQPQH
TRBV4-2,TRBJ2-1,ASSQDSPLASDEQF
TRBV7-3,TRBJ1-2,ASSPQQASGYT
TRBV9,TRBJ1-5,ASSVDGEQPQH
TRBV21-1,TRBJ2-7,ASSKEPEGEQY